Reported below is one T cell receptor (beta chain). Constant-region reverse primers amplified full-length variable regions, followed by semi-nested Nested Universal Primer A PCR. MiXCR, applied by TCRdb to the 5' RACE reads, yields one record per CDR3 protein. There are 35,000 to 50,000 distinct CDR3 sequences in the sample; roughly a fifth occur only once, and less than 5% lies in the top ten. This CDR3 contains 13 residues. Treg sorting used a CD4+CD25+CD127-/low gate. The sequence came from a female donor with breast cancer. The specimen sequenced was Tregs sorted from blood. The chain uses TRBV21-1 and TRBJ1-1; TRBD1 is the table's D call, not checked against the DNA. TRBV21-1 is termed a pseudogene. The CDR3 protein is CASSTGGGTEAFF. The CDR3 DNA is TGTGCCAGCAGCACGGGGGGTGGCACTGAAGCTTTCTTT.